This TCR beta chain is from a study of T cells after yellow fever vaccination. TCRdb processed the 5' RACE reads anew with MiXCR; each CDR3 protein has one entry. The sample consists of about 170,000 distinct CDR3 sequences, 11% of them appearing once. The source was CD8+ T cells sorted from PBMCs, collected 15 days after the yellow fever booster vaccination. This sequence was found in a man younger than 30 who received the YFV17D yellow fever vaccine.

The CDR3 nucleotides are TGCGCCAGCAGTCCCATAGCTAACAACACTGAAGCTTTCTTT. Its protein product is CASSPIANNTEAFF. This chain connects TRBV23-1 to TRBJ1-1; no clear D. TRBV23-1 belongs to the ORF category, with a function that is uncertain. This CDR3 is built from 14 residues. Trimming removed 4 bases at V and 2 bases at J, with 11 bases between.